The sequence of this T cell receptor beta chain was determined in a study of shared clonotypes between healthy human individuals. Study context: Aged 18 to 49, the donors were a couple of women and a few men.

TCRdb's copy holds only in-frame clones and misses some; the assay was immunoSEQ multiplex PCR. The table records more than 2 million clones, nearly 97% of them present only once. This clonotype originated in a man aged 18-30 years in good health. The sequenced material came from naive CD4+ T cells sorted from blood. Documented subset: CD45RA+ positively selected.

The CDR3 DNA is TGCGCCAGCAGCTACTCAGAAGAGACCCAGTACTTC. Amino acids: CASSYSEETQYF. This chain connects TRBV5-1 to TRBJ2-5; D not resolved. This CDR3 has 12 amino acids. Looked up from germline, CDR1 is SGHRS and CDR2 is YFSETQ. V was clipped by 3 bases and J by 3 bases, with 6 bases between them.